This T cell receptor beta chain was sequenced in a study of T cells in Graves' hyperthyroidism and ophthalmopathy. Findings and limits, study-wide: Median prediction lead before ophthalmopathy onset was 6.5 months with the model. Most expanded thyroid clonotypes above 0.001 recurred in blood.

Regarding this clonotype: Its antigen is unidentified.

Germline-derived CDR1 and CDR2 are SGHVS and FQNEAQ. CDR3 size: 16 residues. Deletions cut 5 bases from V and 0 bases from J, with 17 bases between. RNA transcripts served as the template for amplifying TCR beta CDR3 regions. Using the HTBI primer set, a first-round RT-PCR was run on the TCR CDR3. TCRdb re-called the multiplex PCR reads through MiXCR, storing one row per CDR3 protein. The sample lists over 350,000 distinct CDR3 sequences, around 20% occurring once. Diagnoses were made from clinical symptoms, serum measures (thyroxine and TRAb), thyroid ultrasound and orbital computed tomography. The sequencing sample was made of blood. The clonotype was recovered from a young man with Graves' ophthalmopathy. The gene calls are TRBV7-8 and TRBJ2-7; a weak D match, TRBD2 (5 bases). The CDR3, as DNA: TGTGCCAGCAGCCTTAGTTCCGCCGGGAACTCCTACGAGCAGTACTTC. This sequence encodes CASSLSSAGNSYEQYF.